The next 22 T cell receptor beta chains were all read from a single sample in a study of blood T cell repertoires in COVID-19. The table came from immunoSEQ multiplex PCR; TCRdb's copy has only in-frame clones and leaves some out. In the table there are over 250,000 clones, around 85% of which are singletons. Specimen: peripheral blood. The source is a woman in her 70s with acute or convalescent COVID-19.

This clone appeared a few times. V and J are TRBV5-4 and TRBJ2-1; the D gene is possibly TRBD2 (6 bases). Germline V lookup: CDR1 SGHNT, CDR2 YYREEE (reference sequence). The ends were cut back, 1 base at V and 15 bases at J, with 17 bases in the middle. The CDR3 has 13 amino acids. DNA for the CDR3: TGTGCCAGCAGCTTGCCCGGGACTTCCACTGGGTTCTTC. Protein product: CASSLPGTSTGFF.

V is TRBV10-3 and J is TRBJ1-2; perhaps TRBD1 as D (6 bases). From germline, CDR1 is ENHRY and CDR2 SYGVKD. V lost 5 bases to trimming and J lost 5 bases, with 18 bases between them. The CDR3 has 15 amino acids. The CDR3 is CAISSDRRGMYGYTF. The CDR3 DNA reads TGTGCCATCAGTTCTGACAGGCGAGGAATGTATGGCTACACCTTC.

V gene TRBV25-1 combines with J gene TRBJ1-5; D may be TRBD1 (6 bases). CDR1 is MGHDK, CDR2 SYGVNS, per germline. This CDR3 comprises 12 residues. Trimming removed 2 bases from V and 7 bases from J, with 6 bases in between. The CDR3 DNA reads TGTGCCAGCAGTGAACAGGGGCAGCCCCAGCATTTT. Translating gives CASSEQGQPQHF.

The DNA for the CDR3 is TGTGCCAGCAGACTAGCGGGGGGCCACGCCTACGAGCAGTACTTC. Translating it yields CASRLAGGHAYEQYF. The V and J genes are TRBV2 and TRBJ2-7, with 12 bases aligning to TRBD2. V lost 6 bases to trimming and J lost 2 bases; unmatched junction nucleotides: 5. Germline V gene lookup returns CDR1 SNHLY and CDR2 FYNNEI. The CDR3 contains 15 residues.

The rearrangement joins TRBV24-1 to TRBJ1-2; perhaps TRBD1 as D (5 bases). V shed 4 bases and J shed 8 bases, with 13 bases lying between them. Germline V CDR1 and CDR2: KGHDR, SFDVKD. This CDR3 comprises 13 residues. The DNA of the CDR3 is TGTGCCACCAGTGAGGAGGGGTACGTCGGCTACACCTTC. Protein sequence: CATSEEGYVGYTF.

The chain couples TRBV3-1 (or the pseudogene TRBV3-2) to TRBJ2-2; 9 bases align to TRBD2. The germline gives CDR1 LGHDT, CDR2 YNNKEL (reference sequence). The CDR3 runs to 17 residues. The ends lost 4 bases at V and 4 bases at J; junction bases unmatched: 10. The CDR3 here is CASSPLGGGAVTGELFF. The CDR3 coding sequence is TGTGCCAGCAGCCCCCTCGGCGGGGGGGCGGTCACCGGGGAGCTGTTTTTT.

A word on this clone: This sample includes further DNA sequences coding for the same CDR3. The chain joins TRBV5-1 to TRBJ1-2, with 7 bases lining up with TRBD1. CDR1 is SGHRS, CDR2 YFSETQ, per germline. The CDR3 has 13 amino acids. The trim removed 2 bases at V and 6 bases at J, leaving 4 bases unmatched. CDR3 in amino acids: CASSFGRGDGYTF. The CDR3 DNA sequence: TGCGCCAGCAGCTTCGGCAGGGGGGATGGCTACACCTTC.

The chain links TRBV19 to TRBJ1-5; the D is unclear. V was trimmed by 5 bases and J by 6 bases, leaving 14 bases between them. This CDR3 has 14 amino acids. In germline, CDR1 is LNHDA, CDR2 SQIVND (reference sequence). CDR3 protein: CASSSRREGQPQHF. CDR3 DNA: TGTGCCAGTAGTTCCCGACGGGAGGGTCAGCCCCAGCATTTT.

The chain is built from TRBV5-1 and TRBJ1-3; D gene unclear. There are 16 residues in the CDR3. V was shortened by 0 bases and J by 2 bases, with 12 bases between the two germline ends. Germline loops: CDR1 SGHRS, CDR2 YFSETQ. The CDR3 sequence is CASSLAGSQTGNTIYF. In DNA, the CDR3 is TGCGCCAGCAGCTTGGCCGGGTCCCAGACTGGAAACACCATATATTTT.

The CDR3 nucleotides are TGTGCCAGCAGTTCTCCCTCTAGCGAAGCCCAGCATTTT. Translating it yields CASSSPSSEAQHF. This chain connects TRBV12-3 or TRBV12-4 to TRBJ1-5; D remains ambiguous. V was clipped by 4 bases and J by 11 bases, with 15 bases between them. This CDR3 contains 13 residues.

The J gene is TRBJ1-5, the V gene TRBV6-1, with D unresolved. Between the trimmed V and J ends, which lost 8 bases and 3 bases, there was a span of 17 bases. In germline, CDR1 is MNHNS, CDR2 SASEGT. This CDR3 has 15 residues. CDR3: CASHLGAGDNQPQHF. CDR3 nucleotide sequence: TGTGCCAGCCATTTGGGAGCCGGAGACAATCAGCCCCAGCATTTT.

J is TRBJ2-7 and V is TRBV18, with 11 nucleotides matching TRBD2. In germline, CDR1 is KGHSH, CDR2 LQKENI. The CDR3 spans 13 residues. V was clipped by 5 bases and J by 6 bases; unmatched bases: 3. The CDR3 DNA reads as TGTGCCAGCTCAGTAGCGGGGGGGCGCGAGCAGTACTTC. Translation: CASSVAGGREQYF.

CDR3 DNA: TGTGCCAGCAGCCCGGACTCTGGAATCTACAATGAGCAGTTCTTC. Translated: CASSPDSGIYNEQFF. The rearrangement links TRBV7-3 to TRBJ2-1; D might be TRBD2 (5 bases). V was cut by 5 bases and J by 3 bases, with 14 bases left in between. Germline V gene lookup returns CDR1 SGHTA and CDR2 FQGTGA. This CDR3 has 15 amino acids.

The chain employs TRBV27 and TRBJ2-7, with D tentatively TRBD2 (5 bases). The CDR3 totals 13 residues. V was shortened by 6 bases and J by 1 base, with 10 bases between the two germline ends. The V gene's germline CDR1 is MNHEY and CDR2 SMNVEV (reference sequence). CDR3 loop: CASRLLGSYEQYF. CDR3 DNA: TGTGCCAGCAGGTTACTAGGATCCTACGAGCAGTACTTC.

The V gene is TRBV19, the J gene TRBJ1-1; maybe TRBD1 (5 bases). Germline V gene sequence: CDR1 LNHDA, CDR2 SQIVND (reference sequence). The CDR3 has 17 residues. Trimming stripped 6 bases from V and 4 bases from J, with 24 bases between. In DNA, the CDR3 is TGTGCCAGTAGACCCCTGGGCCCAGGGAAGGTGCTCACTGAAGCTTTCTTT. This codes for CASRPLGPGKVLTEAFF. Full variable domain (missing parts from reference TRBV19 and TRBJ1-1): DGGITQSPKYLFRKEGQNVTLSCEQNLNHDAMYWYRQDPGQGLRLIYYSQIVNDFQKGDIAEGYSVSREKKESFPLTVTSAQKNPTAFYLCASRPLGPGKVLTEAFFGQGTRLTVV.

V usage is TRBV5-5 and J usage is TRBJ1-2; the D gene is possibly TRBD1 (6 bases). The CDR3 has 16 amino acids. The germline gives CDR1 SGHKS, CDR2 YYEKEE (reference sequence). Between the trimmed V and J ends, which lost 0 bases and 6 bases, there was a span of 18 bases. In nucleotides, the CDR3 is TGTGCCAGCAGCTTGGCGGGGGGCCCGCGAATAAATGGCTACACCTTC. Translating it yields CASSLAGGPRINGYTF.

In this sample, this clone turned up many times. The genes are TRBV19 and TRBJ1-6; D remains unclear. This CDR3 has 14 amino acids. V lost 3 bases to trimming and J lost 7 bases, with 10 bases between them. Germline values: CDR1 LNHDA, CDR2 SQIVND (reference sequence). The CDR3 spells CASSMLPVNSPLHF. DNA of the CDR3: TGTGCCAGTAGTATGTTGCCGGTAAATTCACCCCTCCACTTT.

V gene TRBV12-5 combines with J gene TRBJ2-3; D not certain. CDR1 LGHNT and CDR2 FRNRAP come from the germline V gene. The CDR3 contains 13 residues. Trimming removed 6 bases at V and 6 bases at J, with 13 bases between. The CDR3 DNA reads as TGTGCTAGTGGACTCCCTACCCCGGATACGCAGTATTTT. Amino acids: CASGLPTPDTQYF.

About this clone: Other nucleotide sequences from this sample produce the same CDR3. The genes are TRBV3-1 (or the pseudogene TRBV3-2) and TRBJ1-1; possibly TRBD1 for D (6 bases). The germline gives CDR1 LGHDT, CDR2 YNNKEL (reference sequence). Trimming shortened V by 3 bases and J by 8 bases, and 10 bases separated the two germline ends. The CDR3 consists of 12 residues. The CDR3 nucleotides are TGTGCCAGCAGCCAGAGGACAGCCGAAGCTTTCTTT. Translation: CASSQRTAEAFF.

The chain carries TRBV7-9 and TRBJ2-2; D possibly corresponds to TRBD1 (5 bases). The CDR3 is 14 residues long. Germline-derived CDR1 and CDR2 are SEHNR and FQNEAQ (reference sequence). Trimming pared 3 bases from V and 4 bases from J, leaving 9 bases between. The CDR3 nucleotides are TGTGCCAGCAGCTTCCAGGGTACCACCGGGGAGCTGTTTTTT. Amino acids: CASSFQGTTGELFF.

A remark on this clone: This CDR3 is also generated by other DNA sequences in the sample. The rearrangement joins TRBV25-1 to TRBJ1-5; possibly TRBD1 for D (6 bases). CDR1 and CDR2 (germline): MGHDK, SYGVNS. The CDR3 consists of 14 residues. V was trimmed by 6 bases and J by 4 bases, leaving 13 bases between them. The CDR3, as DNA: TGTGCCAGCAGCCAGACAGGCCTTAATCAGCCCCAGCATTTT. Protein product: CASSQTGLNQPQHF. Together with reference TRBV25-1 and TRBJ1-5, the CDR3 gives the full variable domain: EADIYQTPRYLVIGTGKKITLECSQTMGHDKMYWYQQDPGMELHLIHYSYGVNSTEKGDLSSESTVSRIRTEHFPLTLESARPSHTSQYLCASSQTGLNQPQHFGDGTRLSIL.

J is TRBJ1-2 and V is TRBV5-6, with 9 positions matching TRBD1. Unmatched junction bases numbered 2, after V lost 4 bases and J lost 4 bases. This CDR3 contains 13 residues. Germline V gene sequence: CDR1 SGHDT, CDR2 YYEEEE. The CDR3 nucleotides read TGTGCCAGCAGCATGGACAGGGGCTATGGCTACACCTTC. Its protein is CASSMDRGYGYTF.